The source of this TCR beta chain is a study of shared clonotypes between healthy human individuals. Study-wide context: Three plates each covered CD4 naive and memory; CD8 naive two, CD8 memory one.

Genomic DNA per cell subset filled all wells of several immunoSEQ plates. Sequenced by immunoSEQ multiplex PCR; TCRdb stores in-frame clones only, minus some. The sample has hundreds of thousands of clones, 90% to 97% seen once. A remark on this clone: What it binds is not known.

Whole-study results and caveats: Four donors shared approximately 5% of their naive CD4 clonotypes.

Terminally differentiated effector memory CD45RA+ cells were left out of the naive CD8 fraction, which was CD45RO-negative and positively selected for CCR7. Only Caucasian adults living in Nashville, Tennessee served as donors. This TCR was recovered from a woman between 25 and 40 years old in good health. The sequenced sample was naive CD8+ T cells sorted from blood.

The CDR3 loop reads CASSQRALRSEQFF. CDR3 DNA sequence: TGCGCCAGCAGCCAACGGGCCCTACGGAGTGAGCAGTTCTTC. The V gene is TRBV4-1, the J gene TRBJ2-1; D call uncertain. The CDR3 extends over 14 amino acids. Trimming took 2 bases from V and 9 from J, leaving 14 bases between them. The germline V gene encodes CDR1 MGHRA and CDR2 YSYEKL.